The rows below give T cell receptor beta chains drawn from one sample of a study of Tregs in tolerant kidney transplant recipients. Clones were read by immunoSEQ multiplex PCR, and TCRdb kept only the in-frame ones, dropping some. The sample lists fewer than 80,000 clones; roughly 98% were seen once. The sample consisted of CD4+ T cells from blood, taken before the transplant. The receptor source for this set is a human donor who received a combined kidney and bone marrow transplant. The CDR3 runs from the conserved cysteine through the conserved F or W. Each record gives: clone size, D gene, J gene, V gene, CDR3 protein, CDR3 DNA. D genes are given only for firm matches. Not all rows give a size; the values are once, few, many and, for expanded clones, a class.

>-|TRBD1|TRBJ2-2|TRBV11-1
CASSFYGQVGTGELFF
TGTGCCAGCAGCTTTTACGGACAGGTCGGCACCGGGGAGCTGTTTTTT
>-|TRBD1|TRBJ2-1|TRBV5-1
CASSPDRAPYNEQFF
TGCGCCAGCAGCCCAGACAGGGCCCCCTACAATGAGCAGTTCTTC
>-|-|TRBJ2-7|TRBV5-1
CASSSGNPSYEQYF
TGCGCCAGCAGCTCAGGGAATCCGTCCTACGAGCAGTACTTC
>-|-|TRBJ1-2|TRBV5-1
CASSGYREHNYGYTF
TGCGCCAGCAGCGGATACAGGGAGCACAACTATGGCTACACCTTC
>-|TRBD2|TRBJ2-2|TRBV7-2
CASSLGLAGGPRTGELFF
TGTGCCAGCAGCTTGGGACTAGCGGGGGGGCCGAGGACCGGGGAGCTGTTTTTT
>-|TRBD2|TRBJ2-2|TRBV7-3
CASSPRTSVDTGELFF
TGTGCCAGCAGCCCTCGGACTAGTGTGGATACCGGGGAGCTGTTTTTT
>-|-|TRBJ2-7|TRBV5-1
CASANSHEQYF
TGCGCCAGCGCCAACTCCCACGAGCAGTACTTC
>-|-|TRBJ2-2|TRBV5-1
CASNGLQNTGELFF
TGCGCCAGCAACGGACTACAGAACACCGGGGAGCTGTTTTTT
>-|TRBD2|TRBJ2-5|TRBV27
CASRPRTVLIAGRQETQYF
TGTGCCAGCAGACCAAGGACGGTCTTAATAGCGGGGAGACAAGAGACCCAGTACTTC
>-|TRBD1|TRBJ2-7|TRBV19
CASSMAGTGSNYEQYF
TGTGCCAGTAGTATGGCCGGGACAGGGTCCAACTACGAGCAGTACTTC
>-|-|TRBJ1-3|TRBV6-1
CATTTGGEGGNTIYF
TGTGCCACTACGACGGGGGGCGAGGGTGGAAACACCATATATTTT
>-|TRBD2|TRBJ2-5|TRBV6-5
CASSPGLADGAQYF
TGTGCCAGCAGCCCGGGACTAGCGGACGGGGCCCAGTACTTC
>-|TRBD1|TRBJ2-6|TRBV18
CASSPGQGSSGANVLTF
TGTGCCAGCTCACCGGGACAGGGGAGCTCTGGGGCCAACGTCCTGACTTTC
>-|TRBD1|TRBJ2-5|TRBV6-5
CASSRGTGRGETQYF
TGTGCCAGCAGTAGGGGGACAGGGAGAGGAGAGACCCAGTACTTC
>-|-|TRBJ1-1|TRBV14
CASSQTGGHSMNTEAFF
TGTGCCAGCAGTCAAACTGGGGGCCACTCGATGAACACTGAAGCTTTCTTT
>-|TRBD2|TRBJ2-5|TRBV7-9
CASSRGLAGETQYF
TGTGCCAGCAGCCGGGGACTAGCGGGAGAGACCCAGTACTTC
>-|-|TRBJ1-4|TRBV7-8
CASSLGGGNEKLFF
TGTGCCAGCAGCTTAGGGGGGGGTAATGAAAAACTGTTTTTT
>-|TRBD1|TRBJ2-5|TRBV5-4
CASSLGQGQAETQYF
TGTGCCAGCAGCTTGGGACAGGGCCAAGCGGAGACCCAGTACTTC
>few|-|TRBJ2-7|TRBV5-8
CASSLGSRVGEQYF
TGTGCCAGCAGCTTGGGGAGCAGGGTGGGAGAGCAGTACTTC
>-|-|TRBJ1-1|TRBV5-6
CASTYLQSLNTEAFF
TGTGCCAGCACCTACCTACAGAGCTTGAACACTGAAGCTTTCTTT
>-|-|TRBJ1-1|TRBV7-3
CASSTGPNTEAFF
TGTGCCAGCAGTACAGGGCCAAACACTGAAGCTTTCTTT
>-|-|TRBJ2-3|TRBV7-2
CASSSLADTQYF
TGTGCCAGCAGCTCACTAGCAGATACGCAGTATTTT
>-|-|TRBJ2-3|TRBV7-2
CASSFQLDSTDTQYF
TGTGCCAGCAGCTTTCAACTAGATAGCACAGATACGCAGTATTTT
>-|TRBD1|TRBJ1-2|TRBV28
CASSSPTGGTYGYTF
TGTGCCAGCAGTTCTCCTACAGGGGGTACCTATGGCTACACCTTC
>-|TRBD2|TRBJ2-1|TRBV7-3
CASSFAGTSAYNEQFF
TGTGCCAGCAGCTTCGCCGGGACTAGCGCCTACAATGAGCAGTTCTTC
>-|-|TRBJ1-1|TRBV5-1
CASSLDRLNTEAFF
TGCGCCAGCAGCTTGGACAGACTGAACACTGAAGCTTTCTTT
>-|-|TRBJ2-7|TRBV18
CASSPQDTPSYEQYF
TGTGCCAGCTCACCACAGGACACTCCCTCCTACGAGCAGTACTTC
>-|TRBD1|TRBJ1-4|TRBV4-2
CASSQGQGVNEKLFF
TGTGCCAGCAGCCAAGGCCAGGGGGTTAATGAAAAACTGTTTTTT
>few|-|TRBJ2-2|TRBV11-3
CASSLDRVVHGELFF
TGTGCCAGCAGCTTAGATCGGGTGGTCCACGGGGAGCTGTTTTTT
>-|TRBD2|TRBJ2-7|TRBV6-8
CASRASGFYEQYF
TGTGCCAGCAGGGCTAGCGGATTCTACGAGCAGTACTTC
>-|TRBD1|TRBJ1-5|TRBV5-6
CASSSGTGGPNQPQHF
TGTGCCAGCAGCTCCGGGACAGGGGGTCCTAATCAGCCCCAGCATTTT
>-|TRBD1|TRBJ1-1|TRBV19
CASSIRTGMNTEAFF
TGTGCCAGTAGTATCCGGACAGGGATGAACACTGAAGCTTTCTTT
>-|TRBD1|TRBJ2-7|TRBV29-1
CSVGKGQGPYEQYF
TGCAGCGTCGGCAAGGGACAGGGGCCTTACGAGCAGTACTTC
>-|-|TRBJ1-5|TRBV28
CASKHRLYQPQHF
TGTGCCAGTAAACACAGGCTTTATCAGCCCCAGCATTTT
>-|-|TRBJ2-1|TRBV29-1
CSVETNEQFF
TGCAGCGTGGAGACCAATGAGCAGTTCTTC
>-|-|TRBJ2-1|TRBV11-2
CASTLGGYEQFF
TGTGCCAGCACCCTAGGGGGTTATGAGCAGTTCTTC
>-|-|TRBJ2-7|TRBV18
CASSPAGLGGSYEQYF
TGTGCCAGCTCACCAGCCGGGTTGGGAGGCTCCTACGAGCAGTACTTC
>-|TRBD1|TRBJ1-2|TRBV19
CASNSQGARGYGYTF
TGTGCCAGTAATTCACAGGGGGCGCGAGGCTATGGCTACACCTTC
>-|TRBD2|TRBJ2-1|TRBV14
CASSVLSGRLNYNEQFF
TGTGCCAGCAGCGTCCTAAGCGGGAGGTTGAACTACAATGAGCAGTTCTTC
>-|TRBD1|TRBJ1-5|TRBV6-6
CASSSQGARSNQPQHF
TGTGCCAGCAGTTCGCAGGGGGCGCGTAGCAATCAGCCCCAGCATTTT
>once|-|TRBJ1-2|TRBV18
CASSPPEGRYGYTF
TGTGCCAGCTCACCACCAGAGGGCCGCTATGGCTACACCTTC
>-|-|TRBJ2-2|TRBV7-8
CASSVPSRRLADTGELFF
TGTGCCAGCAGCGTACCCTCCAGAAGGCTAGCCGACACCGGGGAGCTGTTTTTT